These T cell receptor beta chains were read from a single sample in a study of blood T cell repertoires in COVID-19. The protocol was immunoSEQ multiplex PCR, while the TCRdb copy is restricted to in-frame clones and leaves out a portion. The repertoire holds around 170,000 clones, with more than 65% as singletons. Sequencing was performed on peripheral blood. Receptors originate from a woman over 75 with acute or convalescent COVID-19. CDR3s include the opening cysteine and the closing phenylalanine or tryptophan. D genes are given only for firm matches. Clone sizes are given selectively: once, few, many, or a class where the clone is expanded.

TRBJ2-1 | TRBD2 | TRBV5-4 | few | TGTGCCAGCAGCCCAGGGAGACTAGCGGGAGTCAATGAGCAGTTCTTC | CASSPGRLAGVNEQFF
TRBJ1-2 | TRBD1 | TRBV10-3 | NA | TGTGCCATCCGCTGGGACAGGGGGAACTATGGCTACACCTTC | CAIRWDRGNYGYTF
TRBJ1-5 | NA | TRBV18 | NA | TGTGCCAGCTCACCAGGCAGCAATCAGCCCCAGCATTTT | CASSPGSNQPQHF
TRBJ2-3 | TRBD2 | TRBV5-1 | NA | TGCGCCAGCAGCTTGCGACTAGCAACTAGCACAGATACGCAGTATTTT | CASSLRLATSTDTQYF
TRBJ1-5 | NA | TRBV2 | NA | TGTGCCAGCAGGAGGACAGAACGATTTAGCAATCAGCCCCAGCATTTT | CASRRTERFSNQPQHF
TRBJ2-7 | NA | TRBV30 | NA | TGTGCCTCCCCGGGACAACTAGGCGAGCAGTACTTC | CASPGQLGEQYF
TRBJ1-2 | NA | TRBV3-1/TRBV3-2 | NA | TGTGCCAGCAGCCAAGACCCGGGGGGGCGCTATGGCTACACCTTC | CASSQDPGGRYGYTF
TRBJ1-2 | TRBD1 | TRBV7-2 | NA | TGTGCCAGCAGCTTAGGACAGGGGCAGAATGGCTACACCTTC | CASSLGQGQNGYTF
TRBJ1-1 | NA | TRBV9 | once | TGTGCCAGCAGCGTAGGGCAGGTGAACACTGAAGCTTTCTTT | CASSVGQVNTEAFF
TRBJ1-1 | NA | TRBV11-1 | once | TGTGCCAGCAGCTATCGGGTGGGGAACACTGAAGCTTTCTTT | CASSYRVGNTEAFF
TRBJ1-4 | TRBD1 | TRBV18 | NA | TGTGCCAGCTCACCGGACAGGGGTAATGAAAAACTGTTTTTT | CASSPDRGNEKLFF
TRBJ2-1 | TRBD2 | TRBV6-5 | NA | TGTGCCAGCAGTTGGGATAGCGGGGGATTTTACAATGAGCAGTTCTTC | CASSWDSGGFYNEQFF
TRBJ2-3 | TRBD2 | TRBV11-2 | NA | TGTGCCAGCAGCTTAGTGGCCTCGGGGGGACGCACAGATACGCAGTATTTT | CASSLVASGGRTDTQYF
TRBJ1-1 | NA | TRBV30 | NA | TGTGCCTGGGCCGGGACCCCAGGGGTAACTTTCTTT | CAWAGTPGVTFF
TRBJ2-2 | TRBD1 | TRBV7-9 | NA | TGTGCCAGCAGCTTCGGACAGGGAAGCACCGGGGAGCTGTTTTTT | CASSFGQGSTGELFF
TRBJ2-1 | NA | TRBV2 | NA | TGTGCCAGCAGTGGCTCTAGCCGGGTCCCCTACAATGAGCAGTTCTTC | CASSGSSRVPYNEQFF
TRBJ1-2 | TRBD1 | TRBV4-2 | NA | TGTGCCAGCAGCTCTGGACAGGGCGAGAACTATGGCTACACCTTC | CASSSGQGENYGYTF
TRBJ2-5 | NA | TRBV24-1 | NA | TGTGCCACCAGTGATTCCGACAGGCTCGGGGCAGAGACCCAGTACTTC | CATSDSDRLGAETQYF